One sample yielded the 18 T cell receptor beta chains listed below, sequenced in a study of blood T cell repertoires in COVID-19. The method was immunoSEQ multiplex PCR; TCRdb's version includes in-frame clones alone and lacks a portion of them. The sample includes just under 350,000 clones, around 88% of them seen just once. The sequenced sample was peripheral blood. The receptors originated from a young man with active or convalescent COVID-19.

V is TRBV7-9 and J is TRBJ2-2, with 11 bases identical to TRBD1. The V gene end was trimmed by 8 bases and the J gene end by 4 bases; junction bases not matched to a gene: 6. The CDR3 sequence is 15 residues long. CDR1 and CDR2 from the germline V gene are SEHNR and FQNEAQ (reference sequence). CDR3 in amino acids: CASPRTGGGTGELFF. DNA of the CDR3: TGTGCCAGCCCTAGGACAGGGGGCGGCACCGGGGAGCTGTTTTTT. The whole variable domain, filled in from reference TRBV7-9 and TRBJ2-2, reads DTGVSQNPRHKITKRGQNVTFRCDPISEHNRLYWYRQTLGQGPEFLTYFQNEAQLEKSRLLSDRFSAERPKGSFSTLEIQRTEQGDSAMYLCASPRTGGGTGELFFGEGSRLTVL.

This clone was seen once. The CDR3 spells CASSVNLETQYF. The CDR3 DNA reads as TGTGCCAGCAGTGTAAATTTGGAGACCCAGTACTTC. The chain joins TRBV2 to TRBJ2-5; D uncertain. Trimming stripped 4 bases from V and 5 bases from J, with 8 bases between. The CDR3 runs to 12 residues. CDR1 and CDR2 (germline): SNHLY, FYNNEI.

This clone has only a few counts. This chain connects TRBV6-2 or TRBV6-3 to TRBJ1-5; 8 positions match TRBD1. The CDR3 covers 16 residues. Trimming cost V 0 bases and J 6 bases; bases outside gene matches: 7. Germline V gene lookup returns CDR1 MNHEY and CDR2 SVGEGT. CDR3 loop: CASSYSVDRVRQPQHF. CDR3 DNA: TGTGCCAGCAGTTACTCGGTGGACAGGGTGCGTCAGCCCCAGCATTTT.

This rearrangement joins TRBV9 to TRBJ1-2, with 7 nucleotides matching TRBD1. The CDR3 is 16 amino acids. V was pared by 4 bases and J by 2 bases, with 11 bases of the junction left unmatched. CDR1 and CDR2 (germline): SGDLS, YYNGEE. The CDR3 reads CASSSQDRRSNYGYTF. CDR3 coding DNA: TGTGCCAGCAGCTCTCAGGACAGGCGGTCCAACTATGGCTACACCTTC.

This clone has a handful of counts. The V and J genes are TRBV10-3 and TRBJ1-2, with 8 bases identical to TRBD1. Per the germline V gene, CDR1 is ENHRY and CDR2 is SYGVKD. This CDR3 is built from 16 residues. V was clipped by 3 bases and J by 1 base; unmatched bases: 7. Here the CDR3 reads CAISDVLDRDNYGYTF. The CDR3 DNA reads as TGTGCCATCAGTGATGTATTGGACAGGGATAACTATGGCTACACCTTC.

The chain combines TRBV21-1 with TRBJ1-5; the table calls TRBD1, which could not be checked here. TRBV21-1 is flagged as a pseudogene. CDR3 length equals 18 residues. CDR3 protein: CASSMGRRGQVSNQPQHF. Written as DNA, the CDR3 is TGTGCCAGCAGCATGGGGAGGCGGGGACAGGTTAGCAATCAGCCCCAGCATTTT.

The chain is built from TRBV18 and TRBJ1-1; 10 nucleotides match TRBD1. J lost 4 bases, V lost 4 bases, and 6 bases had no gene match. The germline V gene has CDR1 KGHSH and CDR2 LQKENI. The CDR3 has 15 amino acids. The CDR3 nucleotides read TGTGCCAGCTCACTCGGGACAGGGGCGTTCACTGAAGCTTTCTTT. Translated, it gives CASSLGTGAFTEAFF.

This clone was seen just once. The J gene is TRBJ2-7, the V gene TRBV7-8, with a tentative D call TRBD2 (5 bases). The CDR3 runs to 12 residues. V dropped 5 bases and J dropped 6 bases, with 11 bases sitting between them. Germline loops: CDR1 SGHVS, CDR2 FQNEAQ. The CDR3 coding sequence is TGTGCCAGCAGCCGACCCGGGGTCGAGCAGTACTTC. This sequence encodes CASSRPGVEQYF. Supplemented by reference TRBV7-8 and TRBJ2-7, the full variable domain reads GAGVSQSPRYKVAKRGQDVALRCDPISGHVSLFWYQQALGQGPEFLTYFQNEAQLDKSGLPSDRFFAERPEGSVSTLKIQRTQQEDSAVYLCASSRPGVEQYFGPGTRLTVT.

CDR3 sequence (DNA): TGTGCCAGCAGCCAAGATGCCGGGGGGCCCACCGGGGAGCTGTTTTTT. It translates to CASSQDAGGPTGELFF. The V gene is TRBV4-2, the J gene TRBJ2-2; D perhaps matches TRBD2 (7 bases). V dropped 0 bases and J dropped 4 bases, with 12 bases sitting between them. CDR3 size: 16 residues. Per germline, CDR1 LGHNA and CDR2 YNFKEQ.

The chain employs TRBV29-1 and TRBJ1-3; D is undetermined. V lost 4 bases and J 2 bases, leaving 9 bases between the germline ends. The CDR3 contains 13 residues. Germline V CDR1 and CDR2: SQVTM, ANQGSEA. CDR3 sequence reads: CSVVQTPGNTIYF. In DNA, the CDR3 is TGCAGCGTTGTCCAAACACCTGGAAACACCATATATTTT.

The genes are TRBV12-3 or TRBV12-4 and TRBJ1-2, with 7 bases lining up with TRBD1. V lost 5 bases to trimming and J lost 8 bases; unmatched junction nucleotides: 5. CDR3 length: 12 residues. DNA for the CDR3: TGTGCCAGCAGTACAGGGGACGGGGGCTACACCTTC. It is translated as CASSTGDGGYTF.

V usage is TRBV7-2 and J usage is TRBJ2-1, with 8 nucleotides matching TRBD2. V gave up 5 bases and J gave up 10 bases; unmatched junction bases: 10. The CDR3 sequence is 14 residues long. CDR1 SGHTA and CDR2 FQGNSA come from the germline V gene. CDR3 nucleotides: TGTGCCAGCAGCCCTCCGGGAGGGGGTGGGGAGCAGTTCTTC. Its protein product is CASSPPGGGGEQFF.

V usage is TRBV30 and J usage is TRBJ1-6; 8 nucleotides match TRBD1. The germline V gene has CDR1 GTSNPN and CDR2 SVGIG (reference sequence). The V segment lost 1 base and the J segment 9 bases; nucleotides outside the gene matches: 5. This CDR3 has 14 amino acids. DNA of the CDR3: TGTGCCTGGAGTGGCCAGGGGGCGGTTTCACCCCTCCACTTT. It yields the protein CAWSGQGAVSPLHF.

The chain couples TRBV30 to TRBJ2-1, with D tentatively TRBD2 (6 bases). Trimming removed 3 bases at V and 4 bases at J, with 13 bases between. The CDR3 covers 14 residues. Germline loops: CDR1 GTSNPN, CDR2 SVGIG (reference sequence). Here the CDR3 reads CAWSAGTQYNEQFF. The CDR3 DNA reads TGTGCCTGGAGCGCCGGGACTCAATACAATGAGCAGTTCTTC.

This sequence joins TRBV18 and TRBJ2-1; 9 positions agree with TRBD2. The CDR3 loop spans 15 amino acids. Germline values: CDR1 KGHSH, CDR2 LQKENI. The trim removed 2 bases at V and 9 bases at J, leaving 8 bases unmatched. CDR3 sequence: CASSPWREGRGEQFF. CDR3 DNA: TGTGCCAGCTCACCATGGCGGGAGGGCCGGGGTGAGCAGTTCTTC. The entire variable domain, with the rest obtained from reference TRBV18 and TRBJ2-1, is as follows: NAGVMQNPRHLVRRRGQEARLRCSPMKGHSHVYWYRQLPEEGLKFMVYLQKENIIDESGMPKERFSAEFPKEGPSILRIQQVVRGDSAAYFCASSPWREGRGEQFFGPGTRLTVL.

The chain combines TRBV18 with TRBJ2-7; D is possibly TRBD2 (6 bases). The V gene's germline CDR1 is KGHSH and CDR2 LQKENI. Between the trimmed V and J ends, which lost 3 bases and 4 bases, there was a span of 13 bases. The length of the CDR3 is 14 residues. The CDR3 region is CASSPSGLMYEQYF. The CDR3 DNA is TGTGCCAGCTCACCCTCGGGACTCATGTACGAGCAGTACTTC.

There are a few counts of this clone. The chain combines TRBV27 with TRBJ1-6; D not resolved. The CDR3 runs to 15 residues. The V end was cut by 5 bases, the J end by 4 bases, with 12 bases between. Germline V gene lookup returns CDR1 MNHEY and CDR2 SMNVEV (reference sequence). CDR3 amino acids: CASSPGRDYNSPLHF. The CDR3, as DNA: TGTGCCAGCAGTCCCGGGAGGGATTATAATTCACCCCTCCACTTT.

In nucleotides, the CDR3 is TGTGCCAGCAGCCAGTATCCCCCCCCGCGAGAGCGGGAGCAGTACTTC. As protein: CASSQYPPPREREQYF. This rearrangement joins TRBV3-1 (or the pseudogene TRBV3-2) to TRBJ2-7; D possibly corresponds to TRBD2 (5 bases). Trimming removed 3 bases at V and 7 bases at J, with 22 bases between. There are 16 residues in the CDR3. Looked up from germline, CDR1 is LGHDT and CDR2 is YNNKEL (reference sequence).